These 20 T cell receptor beta chains originate from one sample sequenced in a study of blood T cells in healthy people across ages. For the second PCR, which ran for roughly 6 to 12 cycles, a sample-barcoded 5' primer and a J-beta primer mix were used. MiXCR, applied by TCRdb to the 5' RACE reads, yields one record per CDR3 protein. In the table there are fewer than 900,000 distinct CDR3 sequences, roughly two fifths of which are singletons. The sample consisted of blood. The receptors here all came from a woman aged 55-75 years in good health.

This clonotype was seen only a few times. The chain joins TRBV20-1 to TRBJ2-1, with D perhaps being TRBD1 or TRBD2 (6 bases each). CDR3 length equals 12 residues. Per the germline V gene, CDR1 is DFQATT and CDR2 is SNEGSKA (reference sequence). DNA for the CDR3: TGCGGGGGGCAGAGCTCCTACAATGAGCAGTTCTTC. Its translation is CGGQSSYNEQFF.

This rearrangement joins TRBV24-1 to TRBJ2-7, with 13 bases matching TRBD2. CDR1 is KGHDR and CDR2 is SFDVKD in the germline V gene. The CDR3 is made up of 15 amino acids. Trimming removed 5 bases from V and 7 bases from J; junction bases left unmatched: 7. CDR3 sequence reads: CATSGTSGRAGEQYF. CDR3 DNA: TGTGCCACCAGTGGAACTAGCGGGAGGGCCGGTGAGCAGTACTTC.

The chain carries TRBV20-1 and TRBJ2-5, with D uncertain. Germline V gene data show CDR1 as DFQATT and CDR2 as SNEGSKA (reference sequence). The CDR3 sequence is 8 residues long. V lost 7 bases and J lost 6, with 3 bases in between. Here the CDR3 DNA reads TGCAGTGTTCAGACCCAGTACTTC. This gives the protein CSVQTQYF.

The V and J genes are TRBV9 and TRBJ2-5; 10 nucleotides agree with TRBD2. The trim removed 0 bases at V and 0 bases at J, leaving 2 bases unmatched. Germline CDR1 SGDLS, CDR2 YYNGEE. The CDR3 extends over 16 amino acids. This chain's CDR3 is CASSVGLAGYQETQYF. CDR3 bases: TGTGCCAGCAGCGTAGGACTAGCGGGCTACCAAGAGACCCAGTACTTC.

The chain links TRBV3-1 to TRBJ2-3; TRBD1 aligns across 7 bases. Germline CDR1 is LGHDT and CDR2 is YNNKEL (reference sequence). V lost 1 base and J lost 2; bases outside the gene matches: 3. This CDR3 region has 15 residues. The DNA for the CDR3 is TGTGCCAGCAGCCAAGGGGACAGACTCACAGATACGCAGTATTTT. Its translation is CASSQGDRLTDTQYF.

Remarks on this clonotype: Given a much more abundant clone one base away, this may be a read error. The chain employs TRBV4-3 and TRBJ2-7; 13 nucleotides line up with TRBD2. V dropped 4 bases and J dropped 7; count of bases not matched to a gene: 7. The CDR3 spans 15 residues. Germline V gene sequence: CDR1 LGHNA, CDR2 YSLEER. Here the CDR3 reads CASSPLAGGPSEQYF. DNA of the CDR3: TGCGCCAGCAGCCCACTAGCGGGAGGGCCAAGTGAGCAGTACTTC.

J is TRBJ1-4 and V is TRBV7-8; no firm D call. Trimming removed 3 bases from V and 2 bases from J, with 7 bases in between. This CDR3 has 14 amino acids. Germline CDR1 SGHVS, CDR2 FQNEAQ. CDR3 nucleotides: TGTGCCAGCAGCTTGGGCAACACTAATGAAAAACTGTTTTTT. Translated: CASSLGNTNEKLFF. Complete variable domain (other parts from reference TRBV7-8 and TRBJ1-4): GAGVSQSPRYKVAKRGQDVALRCDPISGHVSLFWYQQALGQGPEFLTYFQNEAQLDKSGLPSDRFFAERPEGSVSTLKIQRTQQEDSAVYLCASSLGNTNEKLFFGSGTQLSVL.

J is TRBJ1-5 and V is TRBV10-3; D possibly corresponds to TRBD1 (6 bases). CDR1 and CDR2 (germline): ENHRY, SYGVKD. Trimming cost V 7 bases and J 4 bases, with 14 bases left between them. The CDR3 length is 14 residues. The CDR3 DNA follows: TGTGCCATCAAAACCGACGGGACAAATCAGCCCCAGCATTTT. It encodes CAIKTDGTNQPQHF.

V gene TRBV7-6 combines with J gene TRBJ1-6; TRBD1 might be the D (6 bases). Trimming cost V 9 bases and J 10 bases, with 16 bases left between them. CDR3 length equals 13 residues. Germline V CDR1 and CDR2: SGHVS, FNYEAQ. CDR3 sequence: CASRGERRSPLHF. The CDR3 coding sequence is TGTGCCAGTAGGGGGGAGAGGCGATCACCCCTCCACTTT.

The chain joins TRBV5-1 to TRBJ1-6; the D is unclear. CDR1 SGHRS and CDR2 YFSETQ come from the germline V gene. Trimming removed 4 bases at V and 8 bases at J, with 13 bases between. This CDR3 spans 14 amino acids. The CDR3 region has the DNA TGCGCCAGCAGCCCGGACCCCTTAGATTCACCCCTCCACTTT. Residues: CASSPDPLDSPLHF.

To note about this clonotype: Since a much larger clone is just one base distant, this may be a read error. The chain joins TRBV20-1 to TRBJ2-7; no definite D call. The CDR3 is 13 amino acids. The germline gives CDR1 DFQATT, CDR2 SNEGSKA (reference sequence). Trimming removed 6 bases at V and 3 bases at J, with 15 bases between. The CDR3 sequence: CSANGATNYEQYF. The CDR3 coding sequence is TGCAGTGCGAACGGAGCGACGAACTACGAGCAGTACTTC.

V is TRBV27 and J is TRBJ1-1; D gene ambiguous. CDR3 length: 13 residues. The germline V gene encodes CDR1 MNHEY and CDR2 SMNVEV (reference sequence). Deletions cut 5 bases from V and 1 base from J, with 8 bases between. CDR3 residues: CASSAKENTEAFF. The DNA for the CDR3 is TGTGCCAGCAGTGCAAAAGAGAACACTGAAGCTTTCTTT.

This clonotype was seen a handful of times. The chain carries TRBV6-2 or TRBV6-3 and TRBJ1-1; 7 bases are a match to TRBD1. The CDR3 contains 15 residues. Trimming cost V 3 bases and J 0 bases; bases outside gene matches: 4. Per the germline V gene, CDR1 is MNHEY and CDR2 is SVGEGT. CDR3 sequence (DNA): TGTGCCAGCAGTTATCGGGACAGATTGAACACTGAAGCTTTCTTT. Protein sequence: CASSYRDRLNTEAFF.

A few counts support this clonotype. This chain joins TRBV6-1 and TRBJ1-4; 7 bases agree with TRBD1. CDR3 length: 15 residues. Germline CDR1 is MNHNS and CDR2 is SASEGT. V lost 3 bases and J lost 8; bases outside the gene matches: 9. The CDR3 here is CASSDWTGGREKLFF. CDR3 sequence (DNA): TGTGCCAGCAGTGACTGGACAGGTGGGCGCGAAAAACTGTTTTTT.

The J gene is TRBJ2-5, the V gene TRBV6-1, with a tentative D call TRBD1 (5 bases). Per germline, CDR1 MNHNS and CDR2 SASEGT. This CDR3 is 15 amino acids long. Trimming shortened V by 0 bases and J by 1 base, and 9 bases separated the two germline ends. The CDR3 nucleotides are TGTGCCAGCAGTGAAGCTAGGGGTTTCCAAGAGACCCAGTACTTC. Translation gives CASSEARGFQETQYF.

This clonotype has more than one count but fewer than ten. The chain recombines TRBV20-1 with TRBJ2-7; 8 bases are a match to TRBD2. Germline V gives CDR1 DFQATT, CDR2 SNEGSKA (reference sequence). The CDR3 spans 14 residues. Trimming at V came to 2 bases and at J to 0 bases, leaving 3 bases not matched to a gene. CDR3 nucleotides: TGCAGTGCTAGAAAAGCGGGAGACTCCTACGAGCAGTACTTC. This gives the protein CSARKAGDSYEQYF.

About this clonotype itself: A much larger clone lies a single base off, so this may be a read error. The gene calls are TRBV7-2 and TRBJ2-3; 7 bases match TRBD2. This CDR3 has 19 residues. The V gene's germline CDR1 is SGHTA and CDR2 FQGNSA. The J segment lost 0 bases and the V segment lost 2 bases, leaving 14 bases of the junction unmatched. CDR3 in amino acids: CASSLFGAGRPTSTDTQYF. The CDR3 DNA reads as TGTGCCAGCAGCTTATTCGGAGCGGGGAGACCCACTAGCACAGATACGCAGTATTTT.

This clonotype was counted a few times. This rearrangement joins TRBV6-2 or TRBV6-3 to TRBJ2-3; D possibly corresponds to TRBD2 (6 bases). Germline CDR1 reads MNHEY; CDR2 reads SVGEGT. V gave up 5 bases and J gave up 3 bases, with 18 bases separating them. The CDR3 runs 16 residues. The CDR3 region is CASSHAGGSGTDTQYF. CDR3 nucleotides: TGTGCCAGCAGTCACGCCGGGGGTAGCGGAACAGATACGCAGTATTTT.

This clonotype appeared a few times. The gene calls are TRBV7-2 and TRBJ1-5; TRBD1 matches at 7 bases. V shed 1 base and J 8 bases; nucleotides not matched to a gene: 11. CDR3 length: 16 residues. Germline lookup yields CDR1 SGHTA and CDR2 FQGNSA. The CDR3 protein is CASSLVRTGPGKPQHF. The CDR3 DNA reads as TGTGCCAGCAGCTTAGTCCGGACAGGACCGGGGAAGCCCCAGCATTTT.

The chain employs TRBV19 and TRBJ2-7, with 7 bases identical to TRBD2. This CDR3 is 14 amino acids long. Germline lookup yields CDR1 LNHDA and CDR2 SQIVND (reference sequence). V was clipped by 4 bases and J by 4 bases; unmatched bases: 7. CDR3 in amino acids: CASSTPGLLYEQYF. CDR3 bases: TGTGCCAGTAGTACACCGGGACTACTTTACGAGCAGTACTTC. Full variable domain (outside the CDR3, taken from reference TRBV19 and TRBJ2-7): DGGITQSPKYLFRKEGQNVTLSCEQNLNHDAMYWYRQDPGQGLRLIYYSQIVNDFQKGDIAEGYSVSREKKESFPLTVTSAQKNPTAFYLCASSTPGLLYEQYFGPGTRLTVT.